Listed here are 2 T cell receptor beta chains from one sample, sequenced in a study of CD8 T cells in ankylosing spondylitis. In TCRdb, the 5' RACE reads were re-called with MiXCR into one record per CDR3 protein. This sample carries 200,000 or so distinct CDR3 sequences, 25% to 30% of them seen once, and the ten largest clones take under 8%. The sequenced material came from blood, either unsorted or a sorted T cell fraction (not recorded which). All receptors derive from a male donor with ankylosing spondylitis or in good health (not recorded which).

This clonotype appeared many times. V and J are TRBV20-1 and TRBJ2-7; 7 bases line up with TRBD1. The CDR3 length is 13 residues. Germline CDR1 DFQATT, CDR2 SNEGSKA (reference sequence). Trimming at V came to 3 bases and at J to 0 bases, leaving 2 bases not matched to a gene. Here the CDR3 DNA reads TGCAGTGCTAGCCGGGACAGCTCCTACGAGCAGTACTTC. This encodes CSASRDSSYEQYF.

This clonotype came up many times. V and J are TRBV5-1 and TRBJ2-7; unclear D gene. V lost 3 bases to trimming and J lost 6 bases, with 10 bases between them. Germline CDR1 is SGHRS and CDR2 is YFSETQ. The CDR3 covers 12 residues. Here the CDR3 reads CASSYSMGEQYF. The CDR3 nucleotides are TGCGCCAGCAGCTACAGTATGGGCGAGCAGTACTTC.